This TCR beta chain derives from a study of blood T cell repertoires in COVID-19 (dated by TCRdb to 2019 to 2021). For the wider study: Collaborator samples came from the United States, Italy and Spain and covered acute and convalescent phases of COVID-19. The prospective study material was composed of cDNA or gDNA derived from T cells, B-cell-depleted T cells, or PBMCs. Deeply sampled blood TCRbeta repertoires from subjects exposed to, actively infected with, or recovered from COVID-19 were included in the dataset. The repertoires were made available in a free public database intended to serve as a resource for research on the immune response to SARS-CoV-2. Samples came from the ongoing ImmuneRACE study (first 160 participants) plus 1,254 subjects from 6 global collaborators. Sample metadata almost always included a de-identified subject ID, COVID-19 status, age in years and sex. Where available, HLA class I and class II types were taken from metadata supplied by the sample provider and were not determined by assay-based typing.

Concerning this clone itself: Its cognate antigen has yet to be identified. No quality values exist for individual bases; no much larger clone is one base distant.

TCRbeta CDR3 regions were amplified from genomic DNA by means of the immunoSEQ Assay, a bias-controlled multiplex PCR. In the original analysis: The number of nucleated cells in each sample was estimated by amplification of reference gene primers within the assay. Sequence reads were collapsed and filtered to measure the absolute abundance of every unique TCRbeta CDR3 rearrangement. For each sample, productive Simpson clonality was calculated as the square root of Simpson's diversity index over productive rearrangements. The source is immuneACCESS, and TCRdb retained only in-frame sequences with V and J called. Part of the clones is not carried over; for the studies checked, unresolved V genes explain less than half of this, and the remainder is unexplained. V and J calls and clone size are as listed in that table; D and trimming were resolved from the DNA. The sample profile shows fewer than 150,000 clones; around 82% of them were found once. 9.5% to 15% of the sample is held by the ten biggest clonotypes.

The research as a whole found: Clinical and demographic metadata were provided uncurated, with the amount varying by source and participant.

Samples from volunteer blood donors who had recovered from COVID-19 were contributed by a second Seattle source. Collaborating institutions collected whole blood in K2EDTA tubes following their own protocols. Collaborator samples were shipped for TCRbeta analysis as frozen whole blood, isolated PBMCs, or DNA extracted from either sample type. The CDR3 goes from the cysteine to the phenylalanine over 13 residues. Only the CDR3 DNA is retained, 39 bases long and in frame from the first base. V is clipped by 6 bases and J by 1 base, and the sequence between their germline boundaries is 9 bases long. The TCR comes from a woman aged 25-40 years who had recovered from COVID-19. The sample taken for sequencing was peripheral blood. The sequence joins TRBV12-3 or TRBV12-4 to TRBJ1-2, with the D gene not confidently named. The nucleotide sequence reads TGTGCCAGCAGACGGGGATTTAACTATGGCTACACCTTC. It translates to CASRRGFNYGYTF.